This TCR beta chain stems from a study of human CD4 T cells and Enterobacteriaceae. Repertoires were generated with immunoSEQ multiplex PCR, while TCRdb's copy carries only in-frame clones and drops some. This table holds 25,000 to 30,000 clones, around 80% found once. The CDR3 consists of 16 residues. The germline V gene encodes CDR1 MNHEY and CDR2 SMNVEV (reference sequence). Trimming at V came to 3 bases and at J to 5 bases, leaving 9 bases not matched to a gene. Sorting took every CD4+ cell except CD45RA+CCR7+CD95- naive cells, reaching over 95% purity. The V and J genes are TRBV27 and TRBJ2-2; 7 bases line up with TRBD2. The specimen sequenced was memory CD4+ T cells from blood. The clonotype originates from a human donor in good health. Here the CDR3 reads CASSFLPRGGTGELFF. The CDR3 region has the DNA TGTGCCAGCAGTTTCTTGCCCCGGGGAGGGACCGGGGAGCTGTTTTTT.